The rows below give T cell receptor beta chains drawn from one sample of a study of CD8 T cells in ankylosing spondylitis. TCRdb analysed the 5' RACE reads with MiXCR anew, one entry per CDR3 protein. The data hold approximately 250,000 distinct CDR3 sequences, with under 8.5% observed a single time. The sample consisted of blood, either unsorted or a sorted T cell fraction (not recorded which). The source is a female donor with ankylosing spondylitis or in good health (not recorded which). The CDR3 runs from the conserved cysteine through the conserved F or W. D genes are given only for firm matches. Where a row states a size, it is once, few, many or the class of an expanded clone; other rows omit it.

size: many; V: TRBV20-1; J: TRBJ1-3; D: TRBD1; DNA: TGCAGTGCTAGAGTGGGCCCGTGGACAGGGACTGGAAACACCATATATTTT; CDR3: CSARVGPWTGTGNTIYF
size: many; V: TRBV7-2; J: TRBJ1-3; D: TRBD1; DNA: TGTGCCAGCACCCCACTACAGGGGGCGCGAAACACCATATATTTT; CDR3: CASTPLQGARNTIYF
size: many; V: TRBV15; J: TRBJ2-3; D: NA; DNA: TGTGCCACCAGCAGAGCTTACAGGGTTGACACAGATACGCAGTATTTT; CDR3: CATSRAYRVDTDTQYF
size: many; V: TRBV7-8; J: TRBJ1-2; D: NA; DNA: TGTGCCAGCAGCTTAGCGCTAAGCAGGGAAAGTGGCTACACCTTC; CDR3: CASSLALSRESGYTF
size: many; V: TRBV2; J: TRBJ1-6; D: NA; DNA: TGTGCCGGAACCGGGACATATAATTCACCCCTCCACTTT; CDR3: CAGTGTYNSPLHF
size: many; V: TRBV24-1; J: TRBJ2-1; D: NA; DNA: TGTGCCACCAGTGATGCAGGGGGGAATGAGCAGTTCTTC; CDR3: CATSDAGGNEQFF
size: many; V: TRBV7-2; J: TRBJ2-5; D: NA; DNA: TGTGCCAGCAGGGGTCAAGAGACCCAGTACTTC; CDR3: CASRGQETQYF
size: NA; V: TRBV11-2; J: TRBJ1-3; D: NA; DNA: TGTGCCAGCAGCCCAGCTGGGGTTGGGGACACCATATATTTT; CDR3: CASSPAGVGDTIYF
size: many; V: TRBV6-5; J: TRBJ1-3; D: NA; DNA: TGTGCCAGCAGTTACTCCGGGGGTGGTGGAAACACCATATATTTT; CDR3: CASSYSGGGGNTIYF
size: NA; V: TRBV9; J: TRBJ2-1; D: TRBD2; DNA: TGTGCCAGCAGCGCAATAGCGGGAGGGCCCTATGAGCAGTTCTTC; CDR3: CASSAIAGGPYEQFF
size: many; V: TRBV7-2; J: TRBJ2-7; D: NA; DNA: TGTGCCAGCAGCTTCGTACCGGGACATATGTCCTACGAGCAGTACTTC; CDR3: CASSFVPGHMSYEQYF
size: few; V: TRBV7-2; J: TRBJ2-1; D: TRBD2; DNA: TGTGCCAGCAGCCTTAGCGGGAGGCGTACTCGCAATGAGCAGTTCTTC; CDR3: CASSLSGRRTRNEQFF
size: many; V: TRBV5-8; J: TRBJ2-5; D: TRBD1; DNA: TGTGCCAGCAGCCCCGGACAGGTGGGCCTCCGGGAGACCCAGTACTTC; CDR3: CASSPGQVGLRETQYF
size: many; V: TRBV6-2/TRBV6-3; J: TRBJ2-2; D: TRBD2; DNA: TGTGCCAGCAGTTACCCTGGCCGGGGGGACCGGGAGCTGTTTTTT; CDR3: CASSYPGRGDRELFF
size: few; V: TRBV7-8; J: TRBJ1-1; D: NA; DNA: TGTGCCAGCAACCCGGGCGGTGAAGAAGCTTTCTTT; CDR3: CASNPGGEEAFF